One T cell receptor (beta chain) is described in this entry. The data belong to a study of T cells in Graves' hyperthyroidism and ophthalmopathy. The CDR3 is made up of 16 amino acids. Germline lookup yields CDR1 SGHTA and CDR2 FQGNSA. V gave up 6 bases and J gave up 2 bases, with 19 bases separating them. RNA transcripts were the template for amplifying TCR beta CDR3 regions. The TCR CDR3 was amplified in a first-round RT-PCR using the HTBI primer set. Each CDR3 protein is one row after TCRdb ran MiXCR on the multiplex PCR reads. The sample gives around 600,000 distinct CDR3 sequences, 45% of which show up once; under 8% is in the top ten.

Sequencing was performed on peripheral blood or thyroid tissue (not recorded which). The source of this sequence is an adult man with Graves' disease, either hyperthyroidism or ophthalmopathy (not recorded which). The chain uses TRBV7-2 and TRBJ2-5, with D possibly being TRBD1 (5 bases). DNA of the CDR3: TGTGCCAGCAGTTACTCTGTCCAGGGATATCAAGAGACCCAGTACTTC. Translated: CASSYSVQGYQETQYF. The whole variable domain, filled in from reference TRBV7-2 and TRBJ2-5, reads GAGVSQSPSNKVTEKGKDVELRCDPISGHTALYWYRQSLGQGLEFLIYFQGNSAPDKSGLPSDRFSAERTGGSVSTLTIQRTQQEDSAVYLCASSYSVQGYQETQYFGPGTRLLVL.